Listed below are T cell receptor beta chains from one sample, sequenced in a study of control samples from healthy donors and cancer patients. Assay: immunoSEQ multiplex PCR; the TCRdb copy retains only in-frame clones and omits some. The sample consists of about 78,000 clones, less than 90% of them appearing once. Sequenced input: blood. These TCRs come from a woman in her sixties in good health. Both conserved end residues are part of each CDR3. Fields, in order: D gene, V gene, J gene, clone size, CDR3 DNA, CDR3 protein. The D gene is left open where the match is weak. Rows may omit the clone size; those that give it use once, few, many or a size class.

D gene: TRBD1; V gene: TRBV5-5; J gene: TRBJ2-1; clone size: -; CDR3 DNA: TGTGCCAGCAGCCAGGAGGACAGGACGGGGAATGAGCAGTTCTTC; CDR3 protein: CASSQEDRTGNEQFF
D gene: TRBD2; V gene: TRBV2; J gene: TRBJ2-3; clone size: once; CDR3 DNA: TGTGCCAGCAGGAGGACCGGGACTAGCGGAAATACGCAGTATTTT; CDR3 protein: CASRRTGTSGNTQYF
D gene: TRBD1; V gene: TRBV7-9; J gene: TRBJ2-7; clone size: -; CDR3 DNA: TGTGCCAGCAGCCGCCCCGGGACAGGGATCGGCGAGCAGTACTTC; CDR3 protein: CASSRPGTGIGEQYF
D gene: TRBD2; V gene: TRBV10-3; J gene: TRBJ2-5; clone size: -; CDR3 DNA: TGTGCCATCAGTTCCCGGCAGTTTGGCGGGGGACAAGAGACCCAGTACTTC; CDR3 protein: CAISSRQFGGGQETQYF
D gene: -; V gene: TRBV24-1; J gene: TRBJ1-1; clone size: -; CDR3 DNA: TGTGCCACCAGTGATTCCCGGACAGCACGCACTGAAGCTTTCTTT; CDR3 protein: CATSDSRTARTEAFF
D gene: -; V gene: TRBV10-1; J gene: TRBJ2-6; clone size: once; CDR3 DNA: TGCGCCAGCAGCGCGGACAACTCTGGGGCCAACGTCCTGACTTTC; CDR3 protein: CASSADNSGANVLTF
D gene: -; V gene: TRBV10-3; J gene: TRBJ2-1; clone size: once; CDR3 DNA: TGTGCCATCAGTGAGTCGAGGCAGGGGAGATCCTACAATGAGCAGTTCTTC; CDR3 protein: CAISESRQGRSYNEQFF
D gene: TRBD1; V gene: TRBV2; J gene: TRBJ1-1; clone size: -; CDR3 DNA: TGTGCCAGCAGTCCCCGGACAGGGACGAACACTGAAGCTTTCTTT; CDR3 protein: CASSPRTGTNTEAFF
D gene: -; V gene: TRBV30; J gene: TRBJ1-2; clone size: -; CDR3 DNA: TGTGCCTGGAGTGTACTAGTAGGAGGTCATGGCTACACCTTC; CDR3 protein: CAWSVLVGGHGYTF
D gene: -; V gene: TRBV7-2; J gene: TRBJ1-6; clone size: -; CDR3 DNA: TGTGCCAGCAGCTTATTTTTATGGGATTCACCCCTCCACTTT; CDR3 protein: CASSLFLWDSPLHF
D gene: -; V gene: TRBV30; J gene: TRBJ2-7; clone size: -; CDR3 DNA: TGTGCCTGGAAAAGAGGACCCTACTACGAGCAGTACTTC; CDR3 protein: CAWKRGPYYEQYF
D gene: TRBD1; V gene: TRBV27; J gene: TRBJ1-6; clone size: -; CDR3 DNA: TGTGCCAGCAGTTTTCAGGGGGCCAGTTCACCCCTCCACTTT; CDR3 protein: CASSFQGASSPLHF
D gene: TRBD2; V gene: TRBV11-3; J gene: TRBJ2-7; clone size: -; CDR3 DNA: TGTGCCAGCAGCTCGGGACTAGCGTCTTACGAGCAGTACTTC; CDR3 protein: CASSSGLASYEQYF
D gene: TRBD2; V gene: TRBV18; J gene: TRBJ2-3; clone size: -; CDR3 DNA: TGTGCCAGCTCACGCGGGAGCCCCAGCACAGATACGCAGTATTTT; CDR3 protein: CASSRGSPSTDTQYF
D gene: TRBD1; V gene: TRBV2; J gene: TRBJ2-5; clone size: -; CDR3 DNA: TGTGCCAGCGGTAGACAGGGAGAGACCCAGTACTTC; CDR3 protein: CASGRQGETQYF
D gene: TRBD1; V gene: TRBV7-2; J gene: TRBJ1-2; clone size: -; CDR3 DNA: TGTGCCAGCAGCTTAGGCGGACAGGGGGTCACCTATGGCTACACCTTC; CDR3 protein: CASSLGGQGVTYGYTF
D gene: TRBD2; V gene: TRBV3-1/TRBV3-2; J gene: TRBJ2-1; clone size: -; CDR3 DNA: TGTGCCAGCAGCCATCGGGGTAGCGGGGGGTTCGCTGAGCAGTTCTTC; CDR3 protein: CASSHRGSGGFAEQFF
D gene: -; V gene: TRBV18; J gene: TRBJ1-6; clone size: once; CDR3 DNA: TGTGCCAGCTCCCAGGGGTTCAGGGGTAATTCACCCCTCCACTTT; CDR3 protein: CASSQGFRGNSPLHF
D gene: -; V gene: TRBV2; J gene: TRBJ2-7; clone size: -; CDR3 DNA: TGTGCCAGCAAGGAGGGGGCAGGAAACTGGTACGAGCAGTACTTC; CDR3 protein: CASKEGAGNWYEQYF
D gene: -; V gene: TRBV30; J gene: TRBJ1-6; clone size: -; CDR3 DNA: TGTGCCTGGAGTGTTAAGCATACCTCCTATAATTCACCCCTCCACTTT; CDR3 protein: CAWSVKHTSYNSPLHF